This entry describes one T cell receptor beta chain. The data belong to a study of blood T cell repertoires in COVID-19. For the study at large: The United States, Italy and Spain provided the acute and convalescent COVID-19 samples. From T cells, B-cell-depleted T cells, or PBMCs came the material, which was cDNA or gDNA.

In terms of age and location, participants ranged from about 18 to 95 years and lived in roughly 22 US areas. Clinical history reported by participants formed the basis on which cohorts were assigned. V lost 3 bases and J 2 bases, leaving 11 bases between the germline ends. Per the germline V gene, CDR1 is MDHEN and CDR2 is SYDVKM. The CDR3 runs 16 residues. Profiled with immunoSEQ multiplex PCR; TCRdb holds only in-frame clones, not every one. This table holds 200,000 to 300,000 clones, around 88% found once. Sequencing was carried out using PBMCs or T cells enriched from blood (not recorded which). The sequence was obtained from a woman between 40 and 50 years old with acute COVID-19. The chain is built from TRBV28 and TRBJ2-6, with D perhaps matching TRBD2 (6 bases). The CDR3 coding sequence is TGTGCCAGCAGTTTGGGGGGAGATACTGGGGCCAACGTCCTGACTTTC. It translates to CASSLGGDTGANVLTF.